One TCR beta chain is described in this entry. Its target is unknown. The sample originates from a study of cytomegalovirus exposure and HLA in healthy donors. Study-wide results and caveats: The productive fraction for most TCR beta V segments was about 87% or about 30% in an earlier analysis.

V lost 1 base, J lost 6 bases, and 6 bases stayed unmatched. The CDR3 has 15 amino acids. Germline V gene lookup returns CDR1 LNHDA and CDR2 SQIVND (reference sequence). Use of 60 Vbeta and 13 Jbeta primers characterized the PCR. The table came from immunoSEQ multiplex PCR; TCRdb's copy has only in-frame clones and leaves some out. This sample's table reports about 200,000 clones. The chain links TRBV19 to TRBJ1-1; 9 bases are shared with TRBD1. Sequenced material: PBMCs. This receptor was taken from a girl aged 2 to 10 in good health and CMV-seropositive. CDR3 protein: CASSIVGQGYSEAFF. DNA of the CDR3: TGTGCCAGTAGTATAGTGGGACAGGGATACTCTGAAGCTTTCTTT.